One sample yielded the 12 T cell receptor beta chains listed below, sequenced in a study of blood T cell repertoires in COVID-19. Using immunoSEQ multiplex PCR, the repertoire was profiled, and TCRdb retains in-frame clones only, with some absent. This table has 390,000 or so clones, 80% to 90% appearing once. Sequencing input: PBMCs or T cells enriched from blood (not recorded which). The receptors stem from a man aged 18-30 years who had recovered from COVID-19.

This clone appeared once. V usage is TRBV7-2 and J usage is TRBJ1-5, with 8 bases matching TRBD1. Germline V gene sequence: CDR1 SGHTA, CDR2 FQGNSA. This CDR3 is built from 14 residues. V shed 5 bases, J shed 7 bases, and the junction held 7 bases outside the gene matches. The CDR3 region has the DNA TGTGCCAGCAGCCCCAACAGGGACAGGCAGCCCCAGCATTTT. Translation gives CASSPNRDRQPQHF.

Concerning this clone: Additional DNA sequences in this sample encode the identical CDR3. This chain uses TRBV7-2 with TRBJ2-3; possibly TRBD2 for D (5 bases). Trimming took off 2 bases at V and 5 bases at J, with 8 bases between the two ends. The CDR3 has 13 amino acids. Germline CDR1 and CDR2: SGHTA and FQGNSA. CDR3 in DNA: TGTGCCAGCAGCTTAAGTGCGGGAGATACGCAGTATTTT. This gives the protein CASSLSAGDTQYF.

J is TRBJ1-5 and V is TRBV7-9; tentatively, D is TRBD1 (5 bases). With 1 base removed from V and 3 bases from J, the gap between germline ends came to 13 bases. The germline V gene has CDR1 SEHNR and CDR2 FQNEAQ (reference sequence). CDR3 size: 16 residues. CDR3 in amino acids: CASSLGTGRVNQPQHF. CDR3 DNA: TGTGCCAGCAGCTTAGGGACCGGCAGGGTCAATCAGCCCCAGCATTTT. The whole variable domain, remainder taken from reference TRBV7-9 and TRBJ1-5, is DTGVSQNPRHKITKRGQNVTFRCDPISEHNRLYWYRQTLGQGPEFLTYFQNEAQLEKSRLLSDRFSAERPKGSFSTLEIQRTEQGDSAMYLCASSLGTGRVNQPQHFGDGTRLSIL.

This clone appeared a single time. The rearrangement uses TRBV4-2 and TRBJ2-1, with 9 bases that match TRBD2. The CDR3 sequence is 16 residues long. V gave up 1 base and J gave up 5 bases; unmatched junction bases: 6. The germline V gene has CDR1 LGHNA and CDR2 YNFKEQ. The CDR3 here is CASSQGRAGGDNEQFF. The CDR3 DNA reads TGTGCCAGCAGCCAAGGTCGGGCGGGAGGGGACAATGAGCAGTTCTTC.

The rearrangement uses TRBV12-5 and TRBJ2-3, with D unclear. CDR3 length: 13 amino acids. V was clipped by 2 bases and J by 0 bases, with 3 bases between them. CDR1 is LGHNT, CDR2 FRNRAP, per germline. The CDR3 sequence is CASGLTSTDTQYF. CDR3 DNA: TGTGCTAGTGGTTTGACTAGCACAGATACGCAGTATTTT.

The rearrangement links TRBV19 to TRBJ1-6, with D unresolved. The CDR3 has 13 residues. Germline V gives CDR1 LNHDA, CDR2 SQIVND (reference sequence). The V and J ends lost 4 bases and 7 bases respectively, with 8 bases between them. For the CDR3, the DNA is TGTGCCAGTAGTAACCCGGGGAATTCACCCCTCCACTTT. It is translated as CASSNPGNSPLHF.

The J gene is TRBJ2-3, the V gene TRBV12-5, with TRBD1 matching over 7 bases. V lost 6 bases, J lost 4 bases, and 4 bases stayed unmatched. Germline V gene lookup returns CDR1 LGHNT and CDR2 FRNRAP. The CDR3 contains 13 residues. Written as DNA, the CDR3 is TGTGCTAGTGGCCCAGGGGGAGCAGATACGCAGTATTTT. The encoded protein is CASGPGGADTQYF. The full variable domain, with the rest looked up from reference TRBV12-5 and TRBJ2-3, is DARVTQTPRHKVTEMGQEVTMRCQPILGHNTVFWYRQTMMQGLELLAYFRNRAPLDDSGMPKDRFSAEMPDATLATLKIQPSEPRDSAVYFCASGPGGADTQYFGPGTRLTVL.

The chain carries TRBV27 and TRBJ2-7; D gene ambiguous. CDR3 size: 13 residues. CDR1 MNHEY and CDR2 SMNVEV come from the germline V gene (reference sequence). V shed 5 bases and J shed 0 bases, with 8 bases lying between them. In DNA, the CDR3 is TGTGCCAGCAGTCGCCTAATCTCCTACGAGCAGTACTTC. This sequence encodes CASSRLISYEQYF.

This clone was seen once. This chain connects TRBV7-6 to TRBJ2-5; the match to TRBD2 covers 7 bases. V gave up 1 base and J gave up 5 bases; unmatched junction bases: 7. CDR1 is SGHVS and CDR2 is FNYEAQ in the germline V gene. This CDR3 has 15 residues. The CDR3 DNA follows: TGTGCCAGCAGCTTAGGGGGAGGGAGGGAGGAGACCCAGTACTTC. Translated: CASSLGGGREETQYF.

Here the CDR3 DNA reads TGTGCCAGCAGCTTAGGGGGCTCCATATATTTT. Protein product: CASSLGGSIYF. The V call is TRBV11-2, the J call TRBJ1-3; perhaps TRBD1 as D (5 bases). V was clipped by 1 base and J by 11 bases, with 6 bases between them. The germline V gene has CDR1 SGHAT and CDR2 FQNNGV. CDR3 length: 11 residues.

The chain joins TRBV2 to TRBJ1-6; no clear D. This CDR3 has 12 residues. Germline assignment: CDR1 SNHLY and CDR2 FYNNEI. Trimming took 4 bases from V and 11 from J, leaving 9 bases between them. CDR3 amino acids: CASSVPVAPLHF. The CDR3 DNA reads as TGTGCCAGCAGTGTACCAGTGGCACCCCTCCACTTT.

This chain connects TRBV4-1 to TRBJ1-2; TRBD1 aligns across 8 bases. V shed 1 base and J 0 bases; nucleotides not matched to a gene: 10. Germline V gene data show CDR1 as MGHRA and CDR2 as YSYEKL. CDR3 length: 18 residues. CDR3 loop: CASSQGSGGLLANYGYTF. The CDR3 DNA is TGCGCCAGCAGCCAAGGCTCAGGGGGCTTGTTAGCTAACTATGGCTACACCTTC.